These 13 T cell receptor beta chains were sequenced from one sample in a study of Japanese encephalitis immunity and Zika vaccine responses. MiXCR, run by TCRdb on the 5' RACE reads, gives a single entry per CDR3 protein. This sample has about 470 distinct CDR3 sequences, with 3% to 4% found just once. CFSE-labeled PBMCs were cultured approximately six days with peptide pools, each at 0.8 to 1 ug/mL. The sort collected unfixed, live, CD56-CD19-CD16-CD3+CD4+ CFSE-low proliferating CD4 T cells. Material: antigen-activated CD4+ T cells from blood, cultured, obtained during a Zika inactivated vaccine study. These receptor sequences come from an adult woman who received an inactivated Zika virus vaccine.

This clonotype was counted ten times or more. The CDR3 DNA reads TGTGCCTGGGACCAGCCGTTCTATGGCTACACCTTC. Amino acids: CAWDQPFYGYTF. The V and J genes are TRBV30 and TRBJ1-2; D remains ambiguous. Germline loops: CDR1 GTSNPN, CDR2 SVGIG (reference sequence). The V gene lost 5 bases and the J gene lost 4 bases, with 11 bases spanning the gap. This CDR3 region has 12 residues.

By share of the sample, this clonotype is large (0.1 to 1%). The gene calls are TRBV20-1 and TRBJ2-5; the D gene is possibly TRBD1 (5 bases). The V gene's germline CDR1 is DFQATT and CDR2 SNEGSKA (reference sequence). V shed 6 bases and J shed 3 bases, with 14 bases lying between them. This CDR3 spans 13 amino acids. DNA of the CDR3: TGCAGTGCACCCCTAGGGGCAGAAGAGACCCAGTACTTC. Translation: CSAPLGAEETQYF.

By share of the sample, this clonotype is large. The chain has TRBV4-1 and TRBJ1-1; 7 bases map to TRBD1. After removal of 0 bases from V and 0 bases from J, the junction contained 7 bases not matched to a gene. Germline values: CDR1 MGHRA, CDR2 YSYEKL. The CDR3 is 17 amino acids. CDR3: CASSQESGTELNTEAFF. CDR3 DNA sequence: TGCGCCAGCAGCCAAGAAAGCGGGACAGAATTGAACACTGAAGCTTTCTTT.

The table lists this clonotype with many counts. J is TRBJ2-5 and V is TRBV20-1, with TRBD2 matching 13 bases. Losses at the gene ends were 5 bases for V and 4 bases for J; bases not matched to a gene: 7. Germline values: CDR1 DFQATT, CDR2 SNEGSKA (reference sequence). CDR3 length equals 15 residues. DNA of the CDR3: TGCAGTGCTTCAGGACTAGCGGGAGTAGCAGAGACCCAGTACTTC. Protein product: CSASGLAGVAETQYF.

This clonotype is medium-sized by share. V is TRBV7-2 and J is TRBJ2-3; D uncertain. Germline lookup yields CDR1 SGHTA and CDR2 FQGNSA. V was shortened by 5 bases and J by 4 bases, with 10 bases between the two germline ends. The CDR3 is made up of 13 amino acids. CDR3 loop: CASSPEVPDTQYF. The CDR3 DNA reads TGTGCCAGCAGCCCCGAAGTACCAGATACGCAGTATTTT.

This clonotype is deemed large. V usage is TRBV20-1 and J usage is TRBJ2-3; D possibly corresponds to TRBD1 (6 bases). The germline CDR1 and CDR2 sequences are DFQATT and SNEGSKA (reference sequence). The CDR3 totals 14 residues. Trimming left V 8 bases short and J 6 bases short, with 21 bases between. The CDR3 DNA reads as TGCAGTCCAGTGGACAGCCAGAGCTGGGATACGCAGTATTTT. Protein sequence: CSPVDSQSWDTQYF.

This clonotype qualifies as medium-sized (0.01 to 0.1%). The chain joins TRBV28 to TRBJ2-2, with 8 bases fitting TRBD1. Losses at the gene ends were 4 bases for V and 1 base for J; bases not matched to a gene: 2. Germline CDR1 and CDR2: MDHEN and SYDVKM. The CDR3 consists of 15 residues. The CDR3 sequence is CASSSGGWNTGELFF. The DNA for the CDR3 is TGTGCCAGCAGTTCAGGGGGCTGGAACACCGGGGAGCTGTTTTTT.

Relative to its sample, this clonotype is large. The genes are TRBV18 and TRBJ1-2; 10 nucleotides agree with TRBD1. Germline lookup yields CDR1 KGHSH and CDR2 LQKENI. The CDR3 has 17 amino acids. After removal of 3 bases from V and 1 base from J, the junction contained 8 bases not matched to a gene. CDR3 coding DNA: TGTGCCAGCTCACCCCTACCGGGACAGGGGATTAACTATGGCTACACCTTC. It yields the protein CASSPLPGQGINYGYTF.

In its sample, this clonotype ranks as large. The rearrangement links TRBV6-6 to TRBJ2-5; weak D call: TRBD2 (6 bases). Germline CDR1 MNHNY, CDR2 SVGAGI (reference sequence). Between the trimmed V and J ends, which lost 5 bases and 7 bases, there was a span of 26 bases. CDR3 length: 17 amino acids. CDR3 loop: CASSLPAGISRHVTQYF. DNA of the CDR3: TGTGCCAGCAGTCTGCCGGCGGGAATAAGCCGGCACGTGACCCAGTACTTC.

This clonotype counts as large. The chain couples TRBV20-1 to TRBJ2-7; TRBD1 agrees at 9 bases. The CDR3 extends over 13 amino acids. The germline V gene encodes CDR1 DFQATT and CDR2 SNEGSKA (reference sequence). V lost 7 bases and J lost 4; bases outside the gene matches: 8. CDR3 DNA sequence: TGCAGTGTTCTCACAGGGGGCGGATACGAGCAGTACTTC. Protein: CSVLTGGGYEQYF.

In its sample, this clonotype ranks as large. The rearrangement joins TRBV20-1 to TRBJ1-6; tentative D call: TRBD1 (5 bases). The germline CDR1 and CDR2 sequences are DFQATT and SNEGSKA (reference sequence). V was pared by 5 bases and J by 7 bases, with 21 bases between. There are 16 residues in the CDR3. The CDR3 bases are TGCAGTGCTTGGCCTTCTCCCCCAGGGTTGAATTCACCCCTCCACTTT. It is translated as CSAWPSPPGLNSPLHF.

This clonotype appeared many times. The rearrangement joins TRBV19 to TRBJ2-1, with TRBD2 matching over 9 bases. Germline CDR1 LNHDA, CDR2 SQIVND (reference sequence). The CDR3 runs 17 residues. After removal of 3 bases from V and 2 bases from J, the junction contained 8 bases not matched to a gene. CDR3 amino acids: CASSMIGPSGTYNEQFF. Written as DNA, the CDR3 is TGTGCCAGTAGTATGATTGGGCCTAGCGGGACCTACAATGAGCAGTTCTTC.

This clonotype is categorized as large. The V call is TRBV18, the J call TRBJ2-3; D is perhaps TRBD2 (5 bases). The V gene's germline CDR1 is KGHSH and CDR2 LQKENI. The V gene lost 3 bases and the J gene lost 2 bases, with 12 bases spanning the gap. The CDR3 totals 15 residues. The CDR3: CASSPPTRTTDTQYF. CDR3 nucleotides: TGTGCCAGCTCACCTCCTACTAGAACCACAGATACGCAGTATTTT.